This TCR beta chain was identified during a study of blood T cell repertoires in COVID-19. Study-wide context: Both acute and convalescent COVID-19 samples were obtained from the United States, Italy and Spain.

With 0 bases removed from V and 1 base from J, the gap between germline ends came to 10 bases. The germline gives CDR1 SGHNT, CDR2 YYREEE (reference sequence). This CDR3 contains 15 residues. Repertoires were generated with immunoSEQ multiplex PCR, while TCRdb's copy carries only in-frame clones and drops some. The sample lists some 290,000 clones; roughly 91% were seen once. Across about two dozen US areas, participants ranged in age from about 18 to 100 years. Each recovered donor of Cohort 3 presented with two negative PCRs, clearance, or symptom resolution. This receptor was identified in a woman in her twenties or thirties who had recovered from COVID-19. The rearrangement links TRBV5-4 to TRBJ1-1; D gene ambiguous. Source material: PBMCs or T cells enriched from blood (not recorded which). CDR3 region: CASSLELLENTEAFF. CDR3 DNA sequence: TGTGCCAGCAGCTTGGAACTTCTAGAGAACACTGAAGCTTTCTTT. Full variable domain (remainder filled in from reference TRBV5-4 and TRBJ1-1): ETGVTQSPTHLIKTRGQQVTLRCSSQSGHNTVSWYQQALGQGPQFIFQYYREEENGRGNFPPRFSGLQFPNYSSELNVNALELDDSALYLCASSLELLENTEAFFGQGTRLTVV.